This T cell receptor (beta chain) is from a study of blood T cell repertoires in COVID-19. At the level of the study: PBMCs, B-cell-depleted T cells, or T cells provided the cDNA or gDNA that made up the material.

As originally analysed: The assay estimated nucleated cells by amplifying reference gene primers. Sequencing was performed with immunoSEQ multiplex PCR; in TCRdb, only in-frame clones are kept and a portion is missing. V and J calls and clone size are copied from that table; D and trimming were computed from the DNA. There are around 290,000 clones in the sample; around 86% occur only once, and under 3% lies in the top ten. The germline V gene has CDR1 MNHEY and CDR2 SMNVEV (reference sequence). Trimming pared 5 bases from V and 2 bases from J, leaving 14 bases between. The CDR3 covers 15 residues. Cohort assignment relied on participant-reported clinical history.

This TCR was recovered from a woman aged 18-35 years who had recovered from COVID-19. The sequenced sample was PBMCs or T cells enriched from blood (not recorded which). V gene TRBV27 combines with J gene TRBJ2-3; the D gene is possibly TRBD2 (6 bases). The CDR3 DNA reads TGTGCCAGCAGTCCCTCCGGGACTTACACAGATACGCAGTATTTT. This codes for CASSPSGTYTDTQYF.